Below, 25 T cell receptor beta chains from the same sample are listed, as sequenced in a study of cytomegalovirus exposure and HLA in healthy donors. PCR primers comprised 60 Vbeta and 13 Jbeta primers. Libraries were prepared by immunoSEQ multiplex PCR; TCRdb keeps only in-frame clonotypes and omits some of them. The sample lists under 200,000 clones, around 81% occurring once. Material: PBMCs. Every receptor here comes from a woman aged 25 to 39 in good health and CMV-seropositive.

The gene calls are TRBV30 and TRBJ2-3, with D hard to call. The V end lost 3 bases, the J end lost 0 bases, and 10 bases lay between the germline ends. The CDR3 is 14 amino acids. Germline loops: CDR1 GTSNPN, CDR2 SVGIG (reference sequence). The CDR3: CAWSPGFSTDTQYF. As DNA, the CDR3 is TGTGCCTGGAGCCCGGGTTTTAGCACAGATACGCAGTATTTT. Filled out from reference TRBV30 and TRBJ2-3, the complete variable domain reads SQTIHQWPATLVQPVGSPLSLECTVEGTSNPNLYWYRQAAGRGLQLLFYSVGIGQISSEVPQNLSASRPQDRQFILSSKKLLLSDSGFYLCAWSPGFSTDTQYFGPGTRLTVL.

The rearrangement joins TRBV27 to TRBJ1-2, with TRBD1 identical over 11 bases. V was pared by 2 bases and J by 2 bases, with 1 base of the junction left unmatched. The germline V gene encodes CDR1 MNHEY and CDR2 SMNVEV (reference sequence). The CDR3 has 15 residues. The CDR3 sequence is CASSLGTGGNYGYTF. The CDR3 DNA is TGTGCCAGCAGTTTAGGGACAGGGGGAAACTATGGCTACACCTTC.

V gene TRBV2 combines with J gene TRBJ1-4, with 11 positions matching TRBD1. Trimming took 10 bases from V and 8 from J; bases not matched to a gene: 3. Germline lookup yields CDR1 SNHLY and CDR2 FYNNEI. There are 12 residues in the CDR3. CDR3 sequence (DNA): TGTGCCACCGGGGACAGGGGGGAAAAACTGTTTTTT. It translates to CATGDRGEKLFF.

On this clone itself: Within the sample, other DNA sequences also encode this same CDR3. The rearrangement links TRBV30 to TRBJ1-5; the D gene is possibly TRBD1 (6 bases). CDR1 GTSNPN and CDR2 SVGIG come from the germline V gene (reference sequence). Trimming took off 2 bases at V and 5 bases at J, with 10 bases between the two ends. The length of the CDR3 is 13 residues. CDR3: CAWSRGADQPQHF. Here the CDR3 DNA reads TGTGCCTGGAGTCGGGGGGCAGATCAGCCCCAGCATTTT.

This rearrangement joins TRBV19 to TRBJ1-2; maybe TRBD1 (6 bases). The CDR3 length is 16 residues. Germline-derived CDR1 and CDR2 are LNHDA and SQIVND (reference sequence). The V and J ends lost 6 bases and 3 bases respectively, with 20 bases between them. CDR3 amino acids: CASSYNSGGPHYGYTF. CDR3 bases: TGTGCCAGTAGCTACAATAGCGGGGGGCCACACTATGGCTACACCTTC. Full variable domain (missing parts from reference TRBV19 and TRBJ1-2): DGGITQSPKYLFRKEGQNVTLSCEQNLNHDAMYWYRQDPGQGLRLIYYSQIVNDFQKGDIAEGYSVSREKKESFPLTVTSAQKNPTAFYLCASSYNSGGPHYGYTFGSGTRLTVV.

The gene calls are TRBV5-1 and TRBJ1-2, with D tentatively TRBD1 (6 bases). Germline V lookup: CDR1 SGHRS, CDR2 YFSETQ. The CDR3 has 12 residues. V shed 5 bases and J shed 4 bases, with 9 bases lying between them. The CDR3 DNA sequence: TGCGCCAGCAGGGACAGCAGCTATGGCTACACCTTC. This sequence encodes CASRDSSYGYTF.

This clone was detected only once. The chain recombines TRBV7-2 with TRBJ2-5, with D possibly TRBD1 on 7 matching bases. Trimming took 5 bases from V and 5 from J, leaving 18 bases between them. CDR3 length: 15 residues. In germline, CDR1 is SGHTA, CDR2 FQGNSA. CDR3 amino acids: CASSRRDREYETQYF. The CDR3 nucleotides are TGTGCCAGCAGCCGGCGGGACAGAGAATATGAGACCCAGTACTTC.

The chain is built from TRBV25-1 and TRBJ2-2; the match to TRBD2 covers 8 bases. Germline trimming cut 6 bases from V and 3 bases from J; bases unmatched to any gene: 9. CDR1 is MGHDK and CDR2 is SYGVNS in the germline V gene. CDR3 length: 16 amino acids. The CDR3 DNA sequence: TGTGCCAGCAGAAGTAGCGGGATGCTTGACACCGGGGAGCTGTTTTTT. It specifies CASRSSGMLDTGELFF. The complete variable domain, with remaining parts taken from reference TRBV25-1 and TRBJ2-2, reads EADIYQTPRYLVIGTGKKITLECSQTMGHDKMYWYQQDPGMELHLIHYSYGVNSTEKGDLSSESTVSRIRTEHFPLTLESARPSHTSQYLCASRSSGMLDTGELFFGEGSRLTVL.

This chain uses TRBV10-2 with TRBJ1-1, with D uncertain. The CDR3 contains 13 residues. CDR1 WSHSY and CDR2 SAAADI come from the germline V gene. Deletions cut 11 bases from V and 3 bases from J, with 16 bases between. The DNA of the CDR3 is TGCGCCGGGTCCCAGGAGGCTTACACTGAAGCTTTCTTT. It encodes CAGSQEAYTEAFF.

This clone was detected a few times. V usage is TRBV10-3 and J usage is TRBJ2-5, with 8 nucleotides matching TRBD2. J gave up 2 bases and V 10 bases, and 9 bases lay outside the gene matches. The CDR3 is 14 residues long. Germline loops: CDR1 ENHRY, CDR2 SYGVKD. The CDR3 protein is CATRAGEVQETQYF. The CDR3 DNA sequence: TGTGCCACCCGAGCGGGAGAAGTTCAAGAGACCCAGTACTTC.

This chain uses TRBV4-3 with TRBJ1-2, with D unresolved. Per germline, CDR1 LGHNA and CDR2 YSLEER. Trimming cost V 3 bases and J 4 bases, with 15 bases left between them. The CDR3 spans 15 residues. The CDR3 is CASSHERGVLYGYTF. The CDR3 DNA is TGCGCCAGCAGCCACGAACGGGGAGTCCTCTATGGCTACACCTTC.

This chain joins TRBV18 and TRBJ1-5; D is undetermined. Germline V gene data show CDR1 as KGHSH and CDR2 as LQKENI. The CDR3 has 15 amino acids. Trimming left V 3 bases short and J 10 bases short, with 19 bases between. In DNA form, the CDR3 reads TGTGCCAGCTCACCGGAGACCGCGTCGGTAACACCCCAGCATTTT. This codes for CASSPETASVTPQHF. Complete variable domain (other parts from reference TRBV18 and TRBJ1-5): NAGVMQNPRHLVRRRGQEARLRCSPMKGHSHVYWYRQLPEEGLKFMVYLQKENIIDESGMPKERFSAEFPKEGPSILRIQQVVRGDSAAYFCASSPETASVTPQHFGDGTRLSIL.

V usage is TRBV18 and J usage is TRBJ1-4, with TRBD1 as a possible D gene (6 bases). Germline loops: CDR1 KGHSH, CDR2 LQKENI. This CDR3 is 14 amino acids long. Between the trimmed V and J ends, which lost 2 bases and 7 bases, there was a span of 11 bases. The CDR3 reads CASSPVGAGEKLFF. In DNA form, the CDR3 reads TGTGCCAGCTCACCAGTGGGGGCGGGTGAAAAACTGTTTTTT.

The chain links TRBV5-1 to TRBJ2-7; 7 bases match TRBD1. V lost 4 bases and J lost 0; bases outside the gene matches: 4. Germline assignment: CDR1 SGHRS and CDR2 YFSETQ. The CDR3 is 14 residues long. The CDR3 DNA reads as TGCGCCAGCAGCCCAACAGGGGCCTCCTACGAGCAGTACTTC. Its protein is CASSPTGASYEQYF. Complete variable domain (other parts from reference TRBV5-1 and TRBJ2-7): KAGVTQTPRYLIKTRGQQVTLSCSPISGHRSVSWYQQTPGQGLQFLFEYFSETQRNKGNFPGRFSGRQFSNSRSEMNVSTLELGDSALYLCASSPTGASYEQYFGPGTRLTVT.

The count of this clone is one. This chain uses TRBV18 with TRBJ1-1; maybe TRBD1 (5 bases). The CDR3 has 13 residues. CDR1 and CDR2 (germline): KGHSH, LQKENI. Between the trimmed V and J ends, which lost 3 bases and 5 bases, there was a span of 10 bases. The CDR3 sequence is CASSPSGGTEAFF. CDR3 DNA sequence: TGTGCCAGCTCACCGTCCGGGGGGACTGAAGCTTTCTTT.

The chain joins TRBV10-2 to TRBJ2-1; D not certain. Between the trimmed V and J ends, which lost 5 bases and 4 bases, there was a span of 9 bases. Germline assignment: CDR1 WSHSY and CDR2 SAAADI. CDR3 length: 13 residues. The CDR3, as DNA: TGCGCCAGCAGTCTAACCTCGTACAATGAGCAGTTCTTC. The encoded protein is CASSLTSYNEQFF.

The chain couples TRBV6-6 to TRBJ1-1, with a tentative D call TRBD1 (5 bases). Germline CDR1 is MNHNY and CDR2 is SVGAGI (reference sequence). The CDR3 has 12 amino acids. V lost 5 bases and J 4 bases, leaving 8 bases between the germline ends. The chain's CDR3 is CASSRQGTEAFF. Here the CDR3 DNA reads TGTGCCAGCAGTCGGCAGGGCACTGAAGCTTTCTTT.

V and J are TRBV7-9 and TRBJ1-3; D is unclear. Trimming took 1 base from V and 2 from J, leaving 6 bases between them. The CDR3 is 14 residues long. Per the germline V gene, CDR1 is SEHNR and CDR2 is FQNEAQ (reference sequence). CDR3 residues: CASSLDGTGNTIYF. CDR3 nucleotide sequence: TGTGCCAGCAGCTTAGACGGGACTGGAAACACCATATATTTT.

The V call is TRBV6-6, the J call TRBJ2-5; 8 bases are a match to TRBD1. After removal of 0 bases from V and 2 bases from J, the junction contained 2 bases not matched to a gene. This CDR3 is 15 amino acids long. Germline V gene lookup returns CDR1 MNHNY and CDR2 SVGAGI (reference sequence). This CDR3 reads CASSYSGTGQETQYF. In nucleotides, the CDR3 is TGTGCCAGCAGTTACTCAGGGACAGGTCAAGAGACCCAGTACTTC.

The chain carries TRBV29-1 and TRBJ1-2; 11 bases line up with TRBD1. The trim removed 8 bases at V and 2 bases at J, leaving 7 bases unmatched. In germline, CDR1 is SQVTM, CDR2 ANQGSEA. CDR3 length: 14 residues. The CDR3, as DNA: TGCAGCTTTGGACAGGGGGCAACCAACTATGGCTACACCTTC. It encodes CSFGQGATNYGYTF.

This rearrangement joins TRBV28 to TRBJ2-5; D not certain. Germline assignment: CDR1 MDHEN and CDR2 SYDVKM. The CDR3 has 14 amino acids. V lost 3 bases, J lost 4 bases, and 12 bases lay in between. CDR3 protein: CASSFFPRGETQYF. Written as DNA, the CDR3 is TGTGCCAGCAGTTTCTTCCCCCGCGGAGAGACCCAGTACTTC.

The chain couples TRBV28 to TRBJ2-3; D is undetermined. Germline-derived CDR1 and CDR2 are MDHEN and SYDVKM. The V end was cut by 7 bases, the J end by 7 bases, with 15 bases between. The CDR3 length is 13 residues. For the CDR3, the DNA is TGTGCCAGCATCCCCCAGGAAAGGAATACGCAGTATTTT. This translates into CASIPQERNTQYF.

The chain employs TRBV7-8 and TRBJ2-1; 7 bases are shared with TRBD2. Germline trimming cut 3 bases from V and 0 bases from J; bases unmatched to any gene: 2. Germline V gene data show CDR1 as SGHVS and CDR2 as FQNEAQ. This CDR3 region has 15 residues. CDR3 sequence: CASSLREGSYNEQFF. The CDR3 DNA reads TGTGCCAGCAGCTTGAGGGAGGGCTCCTACAATGAGCAGTTCTTC. Supplemented by reference TRBV7-8 and TRBJ2-1, the full variable domain reads GAGVSQSPRYKVAKRGQDVALRCDPISGHVSLFWYQQALGQGPEFLTYFQNEAQLDKSGLPSDRFFAERPEGSVSTLKIQRTQQEDSAVYLCASSLREGSYNEQFFGPGTRLTVL.

V and J are TRBV5-4 and TRBJ1-1; no firm D call. V gave up 3 bases and J gave up 0 bases, with 12 bases separating them. The CDR3 runs 15 residues. CDR1 SGHNT and CDR2 YYREEE come from the germline V gene (reference sequence). The chain's CDR3 is CASSSDPGLNTEAFF. CDR3 sequence (DNA): TGTGCCAGCAGCTCCGATCCTGGCCTGAACACTGAAGCTTTCTTT.

The V and J genes are TRBV4-3 and TRBJ1-1; D unresolved. Per germline, CDR1 LGHNA and CDR2 YSLEER. This CDR3 is 15 amino acids long. The V end was cut by 1 base, the J end by 5 bases, with 14 bases between. The CDR3 region has the DNA TGCGCCAGCAGCCAAGTTCTCGGGAGGGTTACTGAAGCTTTCTTT. Its translation: CASSQVLGRVTEAFF.